This TCR beta chain was sequenced in a study of technical replicates of blood from a handful of donors. The method was immunoSEQ multiplex PCR; TCRdb's version includes in-frame clones alone and lacks a portion of them. The table records around 90,000 clones, around 94% of them present only once. This CDR3 spans 14 amino acids. The germline gives CDR1 SGHKS, CDR2 YYEKEE (reference sequence). V was trimmed by 5 bases and J by 0 bases, leaving 11 bases between them. Sequencing was done on a sample of T cells isolated from PBMCs. This clonotype was obtained from a human donor in good health. J is TRBJ1-1 and V is TRBV5-5; tentative D call: TRBD1 (6 bases). For the CDR3, the DNA is TGTGCCAGCAGTGGGACACTTATGAACACTGAAGCTTTCTTT. Its translation: CASSGTLMNTEAFF.